The 14 T cell receptor beta chains presented below share a single source sample, sequenced in a study of blood T cell repertoires in COVID-19. Repertoires were generated with immunoSEQ multiplex PCR, while TCRdb's copy carries only in-frame clones and drops some. Of about 180,000 clones listed, about 86% were seen once; the top ten hold roughly 2.9%. Material: peripheral blood. The receptors shown here come from a woman aged 25 to 39 with active or convalescent COVID-19.

This chain joins TRBV7-7 and TRBJ1-6; D is perhaps TRBD1 (6 bases). The CDR3 contains 17 residues. Germline CDR1 SSHAT, CDR2 FNYEAQ (reference sequence). This CDR3 reads CASLQGTKSSYNSPLHF. Written as DNA, the CDR3 is TGTGCTAGCTTACAGGGAACCAAGAGCTCCTATAATTCACCCCTCCACTTT.

This chain links TRBV19 with TRBJ1-2, with 10 bases fitting TRBD1. Trimming removed 4 bases from V and 4 bases from J; junction bases left unmatched: 3. This CDR3 comprises 14 residues. From germline, CDR1 is LNHDA and CDR2 SQIVND (reference sequence). The CDR3 here is CASSRGQGSYGYTF. In nucleotides, the CDR3 is TGTGCCAGTAGTAGGGGACAGGGGAGCTATGGCTACACCTTC.

V and J are TRBV25-1 and TRBJ2-7, with 7 bases aligning to TRBD2. Germline V gene sequence: CDR1 MGHDK, CDR2 SYGVNS. CDR3 length equals 13 residues. The V and J ends lost 3 bases and 3 bases, in that order; junction bases with no gene match: 2. DNA of the CDR3: TGTGCCAGCAGTGAGGGGGGGTTCTACGAGCAGTACTTC. As protein: CASSEGGFYEQYF.

The sample holds one count of this clone. The chain combines TRBV3-1 (or the pseudogene TRBV3-2) with TRBJ2-1; TRBD2 matches at 15 bases. Losses at the gene ends were 4 bases for V and 7 bases for J; bases not matched to a gene: 8. CDR1 is LGHDT, CDR2 YNNKEL, per germline (reference sequence). This CDR3 comprises 17 residues. The CDR3 here is CASSLDYGLAGGNEQFF. The CDR3 DNA follows: TGTGCCAGCAGCCTTGATTACGGACTAGCGGGAGGGAATGAGCAGTTCTTC.

This clone was counted between two and nine times. The V call is TRBV11-3, the J call TRBJ1-1; D is undetermined. Germline values: CDR1 SGHNT, CDR2 YENEEA. The CDR3 totals 14 residues. V lost 0 bases to trimming and J lost 8 bases, with 13 bases between them. CDR3 DNA: TGTGCCAGCAGCTTAGATGGGCTCAACGCGGAAGCTTTCTTT. Encoded protein: CASSLDGLNAEAFF.

This clone turned up a few times. DNA of the CDR3: TGCGCCAGCAGCTTGGCACAGGGGGCTGTTGAAGCTTTCTTT. This translates into CASSLAQGAVEAFF. V is TRBV5-1 and J is TRBJ1-1; 9 bases map to TRBD1. Losses at the gene ends were 0 bases for V and 7 bases for J; bases not matched to a gene: 4. This CDR3 has 14 amino acids. CDR1 SGHRS and CDR2 YFSETQ come from the germline V gene.

Concerning this clone itself: Other DNA sequences in this specimen translate into the identical CDR3. The chain recombines TRBV20-1 with TRBJ1-6, with unresolved D. The length of the CDR3 is 11 residues. The germline V and J ends were trimmed by 3 bases and 8 bases, with 5 bases remaining between them. Germline CDR1 and CDR2: DFQATT and SNEGSKA (reference sequence). The DNA for the CDR3 is TGCAGTGCTAGTCGGGATTCACCCCTCCACTTT. Encoded protein: CSASRDSPLHF.

This clone turned up a few times. This chain connects TRBV6-4 to TRBJ2-3, with 13 bases aligning to TRBD2. This CDR3 has 16 residues. The J segment lost 2 bases and the V segment lost 2 bases, leaving 1 base of the junction unmatched. Germline-derived CDR1 and CDR2 are MRHNA and SNTAGT. The CDR3 spells CASSDGTSGNTDTQYF. The CDR3 DNA sequence: TGTGCCAGCAGTGACGGGACTAGCGGGAACACAGATACGCAGTATTTT.

V is TRBV9 and J is TRBJ2-1; 12 nucleotides match TRBD2. The CDR3 totals 15 residues. CDR1 is SGDLS and CDR2 is YYNGEE in the germline V gene. The V segment lost 3 bases and the J segment 3 bases; nucleotides outside the gene matches: 1. The CDR3 here is CASSELAGGYNEQFF. The CDR3, as DNA: TGTGCCAGCAGCGAACTAGCGGGAGGCTACAATGAGCAGTTCTTC.

The J gene is TRBJ2-7, the V gene TRBV12-3 or TRBV12-4; D is unresolved. V was pared by 3 bases and J by 6 bases, with 6 bases between. The CDR3 consists of 11 residues. The CDR3 sequence: CASSFFGEQYF. CDR3 coding DNA: TGTGCCAGCAGTTTCTTCGGCGAGCAGTACTTC.

V usage is TRBV19 and J usage is TRBJ2-5; 14 nucleotides line up with TRBD2. The CDR3 length is 17 residues. Germline V lookup: CDR1 LNHDA, CDR2 SQIVND (reference sequence). After removal of 5 bases from V and 1 base from J, the junction contained 6 bases not matched to a gene. The CDR3 DNA follows: TGTGCCAGTAGTCTACGACTAGCGGGAGGGCCCCAAGAGACCCAGTACTTC. Amino acid sequence: CASSLRLAGGPQETQYF.

This chain links TRBV4-1 with TRBJ1-2; 9 nucleotides line up with TRBD1. CDR1 MGHRA and CDR2 YSYEKL come from the germline V gene. The CDR3 spans 14 residues. The junction had 4 bases not matched to a gene; V was cut back by 1 base and J by 7 bases. The CDR3 here is CASSQVGQGFGYTF. Here the CDR3 DNA reads TGCGCCAGCAGCCAAGTTGGACAGGGGTTTGGCTACACCTTC.

The genes are TRBV5-4 and TRBJ2-3; the match to TRBD2 covers 14 bases. CDR1 is SGHNT, CDR2 YYREEE, per germline (reference sequence). There are 15 residues in the CDR3. Losses at the gene ends were 5 bases for V and 7 bases for J; bases not matched to a gene: 6. This CDR3 is CASRTGLAGANTQYF. DNA of the CDR3: TGTGCCAGCAGGACGGGACTAGCGGGAGCAAATACGCAGTATTTT. The full variable domain, with the rest looked up from reference TRBV5-4 and TRBJ2-3, is ETGVTQSPTHLIKTRGQQVTLRCSSQSGHNTVSWYQQALGQGPQFIFQYYREEENGRGNFPPRFSGLQFPNYSSELNVNALELDDSALYLCASRTGLAGANTQYFGPGTRLTVL.

This clone appeared a single time. The genes are TRBV6-1 and TRBJ1-5; maybe TRBD1 (6 bases). The V gene lost 3 bases and the J gene lost 0 bases, with 9 bases spanning the gap. Looked up from germline, CDR1 is MNHNS and CDR2 is SASEGT. The CDR3 has 15 residues. The CDR3 is CASSEDSYSNQPQHF. The CDR3, as DNA: TGTGCCAGCAGTGAGGACAGCTATAGCAATCAGCCCCAGCATTTT.